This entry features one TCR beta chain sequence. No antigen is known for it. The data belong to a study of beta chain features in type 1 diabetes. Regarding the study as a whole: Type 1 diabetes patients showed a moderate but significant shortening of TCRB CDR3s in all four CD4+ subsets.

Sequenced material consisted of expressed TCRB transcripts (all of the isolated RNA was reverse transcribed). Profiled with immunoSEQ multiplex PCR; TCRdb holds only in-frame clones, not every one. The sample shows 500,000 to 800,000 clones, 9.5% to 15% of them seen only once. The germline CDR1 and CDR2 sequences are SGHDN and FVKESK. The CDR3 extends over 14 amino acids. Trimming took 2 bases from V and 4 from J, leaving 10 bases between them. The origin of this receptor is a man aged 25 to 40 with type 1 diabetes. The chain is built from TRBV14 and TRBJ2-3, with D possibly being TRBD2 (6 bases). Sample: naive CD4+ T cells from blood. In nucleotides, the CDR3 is TGTGCCAGCAGCCAACGGGGGAGGCCAGATACGCAGTATTTT. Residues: CASSQRGRPDTQYF.